The 14 T cell receptor beta chains presented below share a single source sample, sequenced in a study of blood T cell repertoires in COVID-19 (dated by TCRdb to the early 2020s). The library was made by the immunoSEQ multiplex PCR assay. Not all clones reach the TCRdb copy of this immuneACCESS table, which keeps in-frame sequences only. Checked studies attribute under half of the gap to unresolved V genes and leave the rest unexplained. Present in this sample are 200,000 to 250,000 clones, about 85% of which were seen just once. The ten largest clones capture around 0.97% of the sample. Sequencing was done on a sample of peripheral blood. These receptors originate from a man aged 40-50 years with acute or convalescent COVID-19.

This chain joins TRBV5-1 and TRBJ1-5; 7 positions agree with TRBD1. The CDR3 is made up of 15 amino acids. V lost 5 bases, J lost 7 bases, and 12 bases stayed unmatched. Germline V CDR1 and CDR2: SGHRS, YFSETQ. The CDR3: CASSTGTEVGQPQHF. CDR3 coding DNA: TGCGCCAGCAGTACCGGGACAGAAGTAGGGCAGCCCCAGCATTTT.

This sequence joins TRBV3-1 (or the pseudogene TRBV3-2) and TRBJ2-7, with TRBD1 identical over 7 bases. The CDR3 is 13 amino acids. The V and J ends lost 5 bases and 4 bases, in that order; junction bases with no gene match: 5. From germline, CDR1 is LGHDT and CDR2 YNNKEL (reference sequence). CDR3 sequence: CASSWDRFYEQYF. In DNA form, the CDR3 reads TGTGCCAGCAGCTGGGACAGATTTTACGAGCAGTACTTC.

This clone has just a few counts. The chain joins TRBV25-1 to TRBJ1-6; a weak D match, TRBD1 (6 bases). Germline CDR1 is MGHDK and CDR2 is SYGVNS. With 8 bases removed from V and 0 bases from J, the gap between germline ends came to 14 bases. The CDR3 has 16 residues. The CDR3 coding sequence is TGTGCCAGCGCCGCTAGGGGGAGCTCCTATAATTCACCCCTCCACTTT. Its protein is CASAARGSSYNSPLHF.

This chain connects TRBV10-2 to TRBJ2-1, with a weak D call TRBD2 (6 bases). Germline V CDR1 and CDR2: WSHSY, SAAADI. CDR3 size: 16 residues. V shed 3 bases and J shed 0 bases, with 12 bases lying between them. Written as DNA, the CDR3 is TGCGCCAGCAGTGATCTAGCGCAGAGCTCCTACAATGAGCAGTTCTTC. This sequence encodes CASSDLAQSSYNEQFF.

This chain links TRBV5-1 with TRBJ2-1; 8 nucleotides line up with TRBD1. CDR1 and CDR2 from the germline V gene are SGHRS and YFSETQ. The ends lost 3 bases at V and 6 bases at J; junction bases unmatched: 2. The CDR3 is made up of 13 amino acids. In DNA form, the CDR3 reads TGCGCCAGCAGCTCGGGACAGGCCAATGAGCAGTTCTTC. This codes for CASSSGQANEQFF.

DNA of the CDR3: TGTGCCAGCAGCCCAATGACATTTAACTATGGCTACACCTTC. This gives the protein CASSPMTFNYGYTF. The chain recombines TRBV9 with TRBJ1-2; D gene uncertain. The CDR3 loop spans 14 amino acids. The germline V and J ends were trimmed by 4 bases and 1 base, with 11 bases remaining between them. CDR1 and CDR2 from the germline V gene are SGDLS and YYNGEE. The full variable domain, its missing parts supplied by reference TRBV9 and TRBJ1-2, is DSGVTQTPKHLITATGQRVTLRCSPRSGDLSVYWYQQSLDQGLQFLIQYYNGEERAKGNILERFSAQQFPDLHSELNLSSLELGDSALYFCASSPMTFNYGYTFGSGTRLTVV.

The chain has TRBV19 and TRBJ1-2; tentatively, D is TRBD1 (5 bases). This CDR3 is 14 amino acids long. Trimming removed 7 bases from V and 4 bases from J, with 16 bases in between. Germline loops: CDR1 LNHDA, CDR2 SQIVND (reference sequence). CDR3 sequence (DNA): TGTGCCAGTACCTCTATAGTAACAGGCTATGGCTACACCTTC. Residues: CASTSIVTGYGYTF.

V and J are TRBV5-4 and TRBJ1-2; possibly TRBD1 for D (5 bases). Germline V gene lookup returns CDR1 SGHNT and CDR2 YYREEE (reference sequence). V dropped 0 bases and J dropped 3 bases, with 18 bases sitting between them. The CDR3 has 17 amino acids. The CDR3 coding sequence is TGTGCCAGCAGCTTGGAGTTTGGACATAAGATCCACTATGGCTACACCTTC. Its translation is CASSLEFGHKIHYGYTF.

This chain links TRBV29-1 with TRBJ2-2; no definite D call. Germline CDR1 reads SQVTM; CDR2 reads ANQGSEA. V was trimmed by 3 bases and J by 1 base, leaving 6 bases between them. The CDR3 is 13 amino acids. CDR3 DNA: TGCAGCGTTGAGAACAGGAACACCGGGGAGCTGTTTTTT. Its translation: CSVENRNTGELFF.

This chain uses TRBV6-5 with TRBJ1-4; 7 nucleotides line up with TRBD1. Per the germline V gene, CDR1 is MNHEY and CDR2 is SVGAGI. The CDR3 extends over 12 amino acids. The J segment lost 6 bases and the V segment lost 8 bases, leaving 3 bases of the junction unmatched. For the CDR3, the DNA is TGTGCCAGCCGGGACAGCCATGAAAAACTGTTTTTT. Residues: CASRDSHEKLFF.

The V call is TRBV6-4, the J call TRBJ2-1; the match to TRBD2 covers 8 bases. This CDR3 has 16 residues. Germline CDR1 and CDR2: MRHNA and SNTAGT. V shed 2 bases and J 7 bases; nucleotides not matched to a gene: 10. Here the CDR3 reads CASSDDSRGGVNEQFF. The DNA of the CDR3 is TGTGCCAGCAGTGACGATTCCCGGGGGGGCGTTAATGAGCAGTTCTTC.

The CDR3: CASSEAAGFSNQPQHF. The CDR3, as DNA: TGTGCCAGCAGTGAAGCGGCAGGGTTTAGCAATCAGCCCCAGCATTTT. This chain connects TRBV6-1 to TRBJ1-5; weak D call: TRBD1 (5 bases). V was pared by 0 bases and J by 0 bases, with 9 bases between. Germline CDR1 and CDR2: MNHNS and SASEGT. The CDR3 contains 16 residues.

The chain links TRBV25-1 to TRBJ1-2, with D hard to call. The CDR3 runs to 12 residues. Germline lookup yields CDR1 MGHDK and CDR2 SYGVNS. The ends were cut back, 5 bases at V and 8 bases at J, with 12 bases in the middle. This CDR3 is CASSFRDRGYTF. CDR3 bases: TGTGCCAGCAGTTTCCGGGATCGAGGCTACACCTTC.

This clone was picked up one time. The chain couples TRBV19 to TRBJ1-6; tentatively, D is TRBD1 (6 bases). V was cut by 3 bases and J by 3 bases, with 9 bases left in between. This CDR3 region has 15 residues. The germline V gene has CDR1 LNHDA and CDR2 SQIVND (reference sequence). As DNA, the CDR3 is TGTGCCAGTAGTATCAACAGGGACTATAATTCACCCCTCCACTTT. It encodes CASSINRDYNSPLHF.